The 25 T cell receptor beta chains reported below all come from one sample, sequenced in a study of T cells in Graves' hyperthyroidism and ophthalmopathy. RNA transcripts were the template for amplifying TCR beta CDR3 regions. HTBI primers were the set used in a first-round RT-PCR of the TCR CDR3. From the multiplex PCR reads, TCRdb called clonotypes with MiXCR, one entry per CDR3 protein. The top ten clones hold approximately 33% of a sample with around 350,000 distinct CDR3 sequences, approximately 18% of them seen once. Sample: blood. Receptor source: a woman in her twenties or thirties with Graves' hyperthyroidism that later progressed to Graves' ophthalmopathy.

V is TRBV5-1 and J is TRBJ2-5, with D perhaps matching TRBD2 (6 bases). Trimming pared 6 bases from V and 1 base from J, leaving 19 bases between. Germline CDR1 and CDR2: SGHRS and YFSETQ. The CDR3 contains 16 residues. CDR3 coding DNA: TGCGCCAGCACCGGTCGGGCGGGATCGACCCAAGAGACCCAGTACTTC. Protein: CASTGRAGSTQETQYF.

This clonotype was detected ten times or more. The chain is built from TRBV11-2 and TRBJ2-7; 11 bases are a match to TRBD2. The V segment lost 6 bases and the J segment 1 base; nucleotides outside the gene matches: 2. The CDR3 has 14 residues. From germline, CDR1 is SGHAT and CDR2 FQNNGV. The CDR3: CASSTSGSSYEQYF. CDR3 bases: TGTGCCAGCAGTACTAGCGGGAGTTCCTACGAGCAGTACTTC.

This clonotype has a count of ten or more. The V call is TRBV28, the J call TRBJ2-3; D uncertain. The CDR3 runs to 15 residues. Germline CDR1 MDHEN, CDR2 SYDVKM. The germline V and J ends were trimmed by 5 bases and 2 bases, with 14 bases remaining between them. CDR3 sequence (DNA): TGTGCCAGCAGTCCCCCTAGGTTGAACACAGATACGCAGTATTTT. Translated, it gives CASSPPRLNTDTQYF.

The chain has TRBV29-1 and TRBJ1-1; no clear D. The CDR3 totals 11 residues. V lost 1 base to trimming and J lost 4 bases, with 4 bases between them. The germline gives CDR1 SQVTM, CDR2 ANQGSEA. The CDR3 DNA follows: TGCAGCGTTGAAGGGCTCACTGAAGCTTTCTTT. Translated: CSVEGLTEAFF.

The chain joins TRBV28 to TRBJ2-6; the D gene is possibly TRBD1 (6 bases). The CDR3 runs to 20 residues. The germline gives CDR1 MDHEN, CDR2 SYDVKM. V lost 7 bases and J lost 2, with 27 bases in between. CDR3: CASTNPSRGPESPGANVLTF. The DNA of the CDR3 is TGTGCCAGCACCAACCCCTCCAGGGGACCGGAGTCGCCTGGGGCCAACGTCCTGACTTTC.

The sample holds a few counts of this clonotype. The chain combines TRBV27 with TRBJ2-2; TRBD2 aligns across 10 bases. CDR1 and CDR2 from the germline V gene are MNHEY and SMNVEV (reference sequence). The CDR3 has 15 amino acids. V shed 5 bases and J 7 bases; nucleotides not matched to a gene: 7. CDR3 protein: CASSGSGGAVGELFF. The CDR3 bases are TGTGCCAGCAGTGGGAGCGGGGGGGCTGTCGGGGAGCTGTTTTTT.

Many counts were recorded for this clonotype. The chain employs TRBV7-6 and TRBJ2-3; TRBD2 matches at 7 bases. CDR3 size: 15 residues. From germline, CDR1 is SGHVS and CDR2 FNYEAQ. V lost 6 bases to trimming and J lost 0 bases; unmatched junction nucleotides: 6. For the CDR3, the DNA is TGTGCCAGCAGACACCGGGGGGTCAGCACAGATACGCAGTATTTT. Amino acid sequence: CASRHRGVSTDTQYF.

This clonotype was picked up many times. CDR3 loop: CASGNFGNQPQHF. The DNA of the CDR3 is TGTGCCAGCGGGAATTTCGGCAATCAGCCCCAGCATTTT. The chain is built from TRBV7-8 and TRBJ1-5; D remains unclear. Trimming stripped 8 bases from V and 2 bases from J, with 10 bases between. The CDR3 loop spans 13 amino acids. Germline CDR1 and CDR2: SGHVS and FQNEAQ.

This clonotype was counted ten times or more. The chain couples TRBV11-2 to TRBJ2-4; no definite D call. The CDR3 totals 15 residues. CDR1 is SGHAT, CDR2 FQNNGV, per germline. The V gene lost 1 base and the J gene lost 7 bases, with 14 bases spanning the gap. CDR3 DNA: TGTGCCAGCAGCTTAGTAAGGCTCAATGTTAACATTCAGTACTTC. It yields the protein CASSLVRLNVNIQYF.

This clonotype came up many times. CDR3 sequence reads: CASSPLDGENTEAFF. CDR3 nucleotides: TGTGCCAGCAGTCCACTTGATGGGGAGAACACTGAAGCTTTCTTT. V and J are TRBV12-3 or TRBV12-4 and TRBJ1-1; D remains unclear. The CDR3 runs to 15 residues. Trimming pared 5 bases from V and 1 base from J, leaving 14 bases between.

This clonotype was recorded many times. The CDR3 DNA is TGTGCCAGCATGATCATGGGGAACACCGGGGAGCTGTTTTTT. Translating it yields CASMIMGNTGELFF. The rearrangement uses TRBV7-9 and TRBJ2-2, with D unresolved. Trimming cost V 7 bases and J 1 base, with 10 bases left between them. This CDR3 comprises 14 residues. CDR1 is SEHNR, CDR2 FQNEAQ, per germline (reference sequence).

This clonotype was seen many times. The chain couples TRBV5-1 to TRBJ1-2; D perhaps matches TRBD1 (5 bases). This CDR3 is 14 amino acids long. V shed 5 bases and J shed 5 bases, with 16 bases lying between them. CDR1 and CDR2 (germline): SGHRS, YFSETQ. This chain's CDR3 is CASSPGGGGYGYTF. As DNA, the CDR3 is TGCGCCAGCAGTCCCGGGGGAGGAGGATATGGCTACACCTTC.

The CDR3 region is CASSPSQGVPNTGELFF. In DNA form, the CDR3 reads TGTGCCAGCTCACCCTCCCAGGGGGTTCCAAACACCGGGGAGCTGTTTTTT. V and J are TRBV18 and TRBJ2-2; TRBD1 aligns across 7 bases. This CDR3 region has 17 residues. Germline V gives CDR1 KGHSH, CDR2 LQKENI. J was trimmed by 2 bases and V by 3 bases; bases with no gene match: 9. The full variable domain, with the rest looked up from reference TRBV18 and TRBJ2-2, is NAGVMQNPRHLVRRRGQEARLRCSPMKGHSHVYWYRQLPEEGLKFMVYLQKENIIDESGMPKERFSAEFPKEGPSILRIQQVVRGDSAAYFCASSPSQGVPNTGELFFGEGSRLTVL.

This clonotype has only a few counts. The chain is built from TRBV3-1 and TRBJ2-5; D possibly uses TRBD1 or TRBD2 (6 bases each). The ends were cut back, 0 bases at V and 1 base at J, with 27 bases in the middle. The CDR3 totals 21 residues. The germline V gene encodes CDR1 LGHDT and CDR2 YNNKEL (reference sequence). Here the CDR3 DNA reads TGTGCCAGCAGCCAAGAGAATTGGGGGCTTAGCATACTAGCATCCCAAGAGACCCAGTACTTC. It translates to CASSQENWGLSILASQETQYF.

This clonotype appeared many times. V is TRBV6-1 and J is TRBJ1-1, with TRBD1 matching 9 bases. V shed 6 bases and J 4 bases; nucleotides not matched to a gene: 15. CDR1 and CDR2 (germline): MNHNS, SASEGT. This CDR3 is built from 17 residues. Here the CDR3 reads CASRFGTGHRGGTEAFF. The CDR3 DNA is TGTGCCAGCAGATTCGGGACAGGGCATCGTGGGGGCACTGAAGCTTTCTTT.

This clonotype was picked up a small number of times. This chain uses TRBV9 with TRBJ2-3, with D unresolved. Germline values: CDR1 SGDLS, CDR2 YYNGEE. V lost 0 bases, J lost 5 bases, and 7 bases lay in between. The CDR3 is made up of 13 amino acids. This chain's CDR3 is CASSVGTQDTQYF. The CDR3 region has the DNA TGTGCCAGCAGCGTAGGGACCCAAGATACGCAGTATTTT.

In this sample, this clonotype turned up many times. The CDR3 nucleotides read TGTGCCAGCAGTGAAGCAGTGGGTAATGCTTTCTTT. This translates into CASSEAVGNAFF. The V call is TRBV6-1, the J call TRBJ1-1; D gene uncertain. Germline assignment: CDR1 MNHNS and CDR2 SASEGT. V was trimmed by 0 bases and J by 11 bases, leaving 10 bases between them. The CDR3 has 12 amino acids.

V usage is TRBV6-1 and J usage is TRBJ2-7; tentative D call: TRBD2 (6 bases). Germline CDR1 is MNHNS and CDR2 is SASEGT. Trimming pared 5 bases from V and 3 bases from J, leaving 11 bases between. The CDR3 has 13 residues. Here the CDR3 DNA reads TGTGCCAGCAGTCAGGGACTTGGCTACGAGCAGTACTTC. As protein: CASSQGLGYEQYF.

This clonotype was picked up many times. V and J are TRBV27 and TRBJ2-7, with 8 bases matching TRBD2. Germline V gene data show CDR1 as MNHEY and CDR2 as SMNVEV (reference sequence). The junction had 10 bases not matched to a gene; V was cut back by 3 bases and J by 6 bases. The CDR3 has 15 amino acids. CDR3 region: CASSFGGAAFREQYF. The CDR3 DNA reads TGTGCCAGCAGTTTCGGGGGGGCGGCATTTCGCGAGCAGTACTTC.

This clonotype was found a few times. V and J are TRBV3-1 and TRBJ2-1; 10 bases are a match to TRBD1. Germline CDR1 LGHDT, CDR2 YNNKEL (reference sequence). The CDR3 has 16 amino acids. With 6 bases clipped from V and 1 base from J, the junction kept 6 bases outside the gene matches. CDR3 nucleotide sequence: TGTGCCAGCAGGGGTGGACAGGGGGTTTCCTACAATGAGCAGTTCTTC. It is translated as CASRGGQGVSYNEQFF.

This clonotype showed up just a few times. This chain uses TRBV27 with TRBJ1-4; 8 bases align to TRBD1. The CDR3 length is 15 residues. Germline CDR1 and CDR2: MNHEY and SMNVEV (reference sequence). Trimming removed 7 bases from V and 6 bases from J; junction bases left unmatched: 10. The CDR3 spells CASKFRDRPYEKLFF. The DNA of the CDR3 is TGTGCCAGCAAATTCCGGGACAGGCCCTATGAAAAACTGTTTTTT.

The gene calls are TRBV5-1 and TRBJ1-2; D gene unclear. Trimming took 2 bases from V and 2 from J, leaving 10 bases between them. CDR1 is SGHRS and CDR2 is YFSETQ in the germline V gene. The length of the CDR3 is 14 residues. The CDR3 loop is CASSFYSQNYGYTF. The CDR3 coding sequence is TGCGCCAGCAGCTTTTATTCGCAGAACTATGGCTACACCTTC. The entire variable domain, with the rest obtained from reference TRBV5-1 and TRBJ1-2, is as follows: KAGVTQTPRYLIKTRGQQVTLSCSPISGHRSVSWYQQTPGQGLQFLFEYFSETQRNKGNFPGRFSGRQFSNSRSEMNVSTLELGDSALYLCASSFYSQNYGYTFGSGTRLTVV.

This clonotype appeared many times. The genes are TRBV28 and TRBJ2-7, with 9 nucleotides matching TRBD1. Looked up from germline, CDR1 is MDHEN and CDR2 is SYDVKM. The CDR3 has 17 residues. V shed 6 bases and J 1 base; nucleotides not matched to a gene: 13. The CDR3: CASSTKPGQGLSYEQYF. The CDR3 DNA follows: TGTGCCAGCAGCACAAAGCCGGGACAGGGTTTGTCCTACGAGCAGTACTTC. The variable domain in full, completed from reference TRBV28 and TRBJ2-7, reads DVKVTQSSRYLVKRTGEKVFLECVQDMDHENMFWYRQDPGLGLRLIYFSYDVKMKEKGDIPEGYSVSREKKERFSLILESASTNQTSMYLCASSTKPGQGLSYEQYFGPGTRLTVT.

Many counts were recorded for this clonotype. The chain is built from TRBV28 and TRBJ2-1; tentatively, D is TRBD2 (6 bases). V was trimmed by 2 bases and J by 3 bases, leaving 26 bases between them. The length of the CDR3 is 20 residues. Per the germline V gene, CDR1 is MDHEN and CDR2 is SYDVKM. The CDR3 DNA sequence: TGTGCCAGCAGTTTACGAGGGGTGATAACCAAGGGAGGCTACTACAATGAGCAGTTCTTC. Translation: CASSLRGVITKGGYYNEQFF.

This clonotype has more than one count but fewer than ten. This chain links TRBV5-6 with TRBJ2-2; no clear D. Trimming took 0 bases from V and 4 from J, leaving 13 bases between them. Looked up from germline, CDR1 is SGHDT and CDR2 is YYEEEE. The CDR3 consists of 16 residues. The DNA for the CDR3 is TGTGCCAGCAGCTTGGTTACCAACACCGTCACCGGGGAGCTGTTTTTT. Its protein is CASSLVTNTVTGELFF.